This T cell receptor (beta chain) is from a study of cytomegalovirus exposure and HLA in healthy donors (dated by TCRdb to the late 2010s). Some background on the complete study: According to an earlier analysis of 550 to 700 of the donors, about 170 million T cells yielded 90 million to 130 million unique TCR beta sequences and 250 to 350 Gb of sequence data. An early release that covered about 600 HLA-typed donors contained 250 to 350 gigabases of sequencing data and tens of millions of unique TCR sequences. Of the roughly 400 genotyped donors, approximately 80% fell in the genetic ancestry cluster associated with self-reported Caucasian donors. The study was designed to test whether signatures of past pathogen exposure could be identified by cataloging public T cell receptors. Using immunosequencing, the study profiled T cell repertoires from roughly 650 subjects and related those repertoires to cytomegalovirus serostatus. Besides the first cohort of hundreds of subjects, a separate validation cohort made up of about 120 different subjects was used. The study combined high-throughput TCR immunosequencing, statistical association of individual TCRs with disease status, and machine learning to predict cytomegalovirus infection status. A later analysis re-examined previously published TCR beta repertoires from 610 or so donors and added high-resolution HLA genotyping to investigate patterns of TCR occurrence. The later analysis used no new phenotypic data to find candidate immune exposures, relying instead on TCR beta sequences and their occurrence across donors. In an earlier analysis of roughly 580 of the donors, high-throughput TCR beta sequencing was used to judge whether each TCR beta V gene segment behaved as functional or pseudogenic. Alongside the repertoire data, information on donor age, sex, ethnicity and CMV serostatus was compiled. Genome-wide SNP genotypes for about 60% of the roughly 670 donors were used in a later genetic analysis, which treated that subset as a discovery cohort. Every discovery cohort repertoire had been produced on one sequencing platform. Both class I and class II loci were covered by HLA typing, at four-digit resolution. The number of typed donors differed by locus: roughly 629-640 for A, B, C, DRB1 and DQB1; 500 to 550 for DQA1; fewer than 610 for DPA1; and roughly 490 for DPB1. Roughly five DR-DQ haplotypes were handled as single units for association and clustering, since linkage in the cohort was strong. Among 398 genotyped donors of the cohort, an average of around 240,000 unique TCR beta nucleotide sequences were sequenced per donor, around a sixth of them non-productive.

CDR1 and CDR2, per the germline V gene, are LGHNA and YSLEER. At the junction V is shortened by 4 bases and J by 5 bases; bases outside the gene matches: 5. The CDR3 sequence holds 14 residues, the cysteine and phenylalanine included. Here the CDR3 DNA is all that survives: 42 bases in frame from base 1. Paper-wide results and their limitations: Strong co-occurrence of HLA alleles, especially DR and DQ, made assigning TCR associations to individual alleles difficult. Some IMGT-functional V segments, including TRBV6-2 and TRBV6-3, could not be distinguished by the 87-base-pair reads and were therefore excluded. Compared with the roughly 670-donor mean, donors in an Asian-associated ancestry cluster had fewer N-insertions in productive TCRs, according to a later genetic analysis. A cluster of highly shared sequence variants was judged likely to represent a technical artifact of the sequencing pipeline. According to a later analysis, most CMV-associated TCR beta chains appeared to be HLA-restricted, and the HLA associations seemed to be driven largely by CMV exposure. Because HLA typing was missing for some donors at each locus, association tests included only the typed subset. In a later analysis, the rate of TCR association differed among HLA loci, with DRB1 alleles having the most associated TCRs and HLA-C alleles having the fewest. While some public TCRs were present in many individuals, most TCR sequences turned up only very rarely across donors. A further reported finding was that TCR beta sequences accurately predicted the HLA-A and HLA-B alleles for most subjects in the first cohort. Broadly in line with IMGT annotations, most TCR beta V segments showed up in productive rearrangements about 87% or about 30% of the time in an earlier analysis of around 550 of the donors. According to a later analysis, parvovirus B19, influenza, CMV and Epstein-Barr virus appeared linked to several top co-occurrence clusters. Immune exposure information for the cohort was limited to CMV serostatus. The authors suggested that the approach could potentially be extended to other disease states and immunological phenotypes. V-gene and J-gene trimming of TCR beta chains was associated with a missense DCLRE1C variant in a later genetic analysis, and the association was replicated in an independent cohort. Linkage disequilibrium might explain the correlated functional status among segregating V segments, but an unknown experimental factor could not be ruled out. In a later analysis, HLA-associated TCR beta chains were found to be more clonally expanded and to have lower generation probabilities than equally common non-associated chains. Presence/absence analyses assumed roughly uniform sequencing depth across donors, an assumption that may not hold. At a false discovery rate of 0.05, a later analysis linked fewer than 20,000 TCR beta sequences to specific HLA alleles. About 17 rarely observed V segments, including chromosome 9 orphons, were excluded from the earlier analysis of approximately 500 of the donors because counts were too low. The classifier was reported to diagnose cytomegalovirus status with high specificity and sensitivity in both the original cohort and the validation cohort. A total of 164 TCR beta chains were listed by the study as associated with cytomegalovirus. In vitro tests confirmed that a few of the cytomegalovirus-associated TCR beta chains recognize cytomegalovirus antigens. The cohort was sequenced for TCR beta chains only, and without alpha or paired-chain data the features that could be detected were limited.

In the case of this clone: What this receptor recognizes is not known. The record has no base qualities; no much larger clone is one base away.

The cohort was made up of approximately 670 healthy bone marrow donors. At the time of sampling, all cohort members were nominally healthy, though unrecorded immune exposures were likely present. The donor was CMV seronegative and belonged to the group of 350 to 400 seronegative cohort members. Each donor provided a peripheral blood sample, and peripheral blood mononuclear cells were used for TCR beta sequencing. The Qiagen DNeasy Blood Extraction Kit was used to extract genomic DNA from the blood cell samples. Libraries were built with the immunoSEQ multiplex PCR assay. The multiplex PCR relied on a mix of 60 forward primers for TCR Vbeta segments and 13 reverse primers for TCR Jbeta segments. Amplification of the CDR3 region of rearranged TCR beta genes was performed with a multiplex PCR assay on genomic DNA. The Illumina HiSeq System was used to sequence the amplified TCR beta libraries as 87-base-pair reads. In the original analysis: A later analysis tallied roughly 76 million unique TCR beta chains across the 600 to 700 repertoires, and approximately 9.9 million of those chains were shared by two or more donors. To remove PCR and sequencing errors, raw reads were error-corrected and collapsed into unique sequences using a nearest-neighbor algorithm that merged closely related sequences. Alignment of CDR3 sequences to IMGT reference sequences was used to assign V, D and J gene segments. Each retained sequence needed at least a six-nucleotide match to both a V gene segment and a J gene segment. A rearrangement counted as productive if the CDR3 had no stop codons and remained in frame with V and J, and every other rearrangement counted as non-productive. CDR3 was defined by IMGT convention, running from the second conserved V-encoded cysteine to the conserved J-encoded phenylalanine. In an earlier analysis of roughly 580 of the donors, sequences lacking an unambiguous match to a single V gene segment were excluded. In an earlier analysis of some 590 of the donors, V segments were called functional above 56.7% productive rearrangements and were called segregating when the between-donor standard deviation exceeded 5%. A statistical classification framework was built to diagnose cytomegalovirus status from the catalog of TCR beta chain sequences. A later analysis assigned V and J genes by comparing TCR nucleotide sequences with IMGT/GENE-DB human TR gene sequences. The TCRdist pipeline was used in a later analysis to assign CDR3 sequences and most-parsimonious VDJ recombination scenarios. In a later analysis, each TCR beta chain was defined by its CDR3 amino acid sequence together with its V-gene family, and reads without a unique V-gene family were excluded. In a later analysis, 550 to 650 highly shared, low-generation-probability nucleotide sequences were removed to address suspected cross-contamination and a sequencing artifact. For each public chain, a later analysis derived a clonal expansion index from normalized ranks of inferred template counts within each repertoire. In a later analysis, generation probabilities were computed with a VDJ recombination model fitted to out-of-frame rearrangements, and the resulting probabilities were checked against IGoR. A later analysis scored TCR-TCR, TCR-HLA and TCR-CMV co-occurrence with hypergeometric tests, applying a repertoire-size bias correction to TCR pairs. In a later analysis, false discovery rates were estimated by permuting HLA or CMV assignments 20 times. A later analysis grouped co-occurring TCRs with DBSCAN, adding TCRdist sequence similarity when clustering within HLA-allele-positive subsets. For co-occurrence clustering, repertoires with fewer than 30,000 or more than 120,000 public chains were excluded, along with five or six repertoires with anomalous nucleotide sharing. What TCRdb holds here is the immuneACCESS table cut down to in-frame rearrangements. Part of the clones is not present; checked against another copy, under half of the missing clones reflect an unresolved V gene, and the others are unexplained. Clone size and V and J calls were adopted from that table, with D and trimming inferred from the DNA. This sample gives 160,000 or so clones in total; about 85% of them show up just once. The ten most abundant clones make up about 2.3% of the sample.

The source is a woman younger than 35 in good health and CMV-seronegative. Sequenced: PBMCs. The chain is encoded by TRBV4-3 joined to TRBJ2-1; 7 bases in the middle match TRBD2. CDR3 region: CASSRPGLHNEQFF. The bases are TGCGCCAGCAGCCGCCCGGGACTACACAATGAGCAGTTCTTC.